These 9 T cell receptor beta chains share one sample of origin, sequenced in a study of cytomegalovirus exposure and HLA in healthy donors (dated by TCRdb to 2016 to 2017). The library came from the immunoSEQ multiplex PCR assay. A mixture of 60 forward primers for TCR Vbeta segments and 13 reverse primers for TCR Jbeta segments was used in the multiplex PCR. TCRdb provides this immuneACCESS table in a form limited to in-frame rearrangements. Some clones are lacking; in checked studies, under half of them reflect an unresolved V gene, and why the rest are absent is not known. The sample table holds 63,000 or so clones, of which approximately 77% were seen once. Jointly, the top ten make up more than 7% of the sample. Sequencing input: PBMCs. These receptors were taken from a woman aged 25 to 45 in good health and CMV-seropositive.

J is TRBJ1-4 and V is TRBV19, with a weak D call TRBD1 (6 bases). The germline CDR1 and CDR2 sequences are LNHDA and SQIVND (reference sequence). V was shortened by 3 bases and J by 5 bases, with 16 bases between the two germline ends. This CDR3 has 16 residues. CDR3 residues: CASSMGVGQLNEKLFF. In DNA, the CDR3 is TGTGCCAGTAGTATGGGCGTAGGACAGCTGAATGAAAAACTGTTTTTT.

J is TRBJ1-5 and V is TRBV10-3; 9 bases agree with TRBD1. The CDR3 runs to 15 residues. The junction had 16 bases not matched to a gene; V was cut back by 10 bases and J by 9 bases. Germline lookup yields CDR1 ENHRY and CDR2 SYGVKD. The CDR3 nucleotides are TGTGCCACCCAGTCCCGGGACAGGGAGGGTGGGCCCCAGCATTTT. Encoded protein: CATQSRDREGGPQHF.

The chain employs TRBV6-6 and TRBJ2-2; 12 nucleotides agree with TRBD2. Germline CDR1 MNHNY, CDR2 SVGAGI (reference sequence). V lost 6 bases, J lost 6 bases, and 5 bases stayed unmatched. CDR3 length equals 15 residues. In DNA form, the CDR3 reads TGTGCCAGCAGGACTAGCGGGAGTGTAGCCGGGGAGCTGTTTTTT. Amino acids: CASRTSGSVAGELFF.

The chain uses TRBV6-1 and TRBJ1-2; D gene ambiguous. In germline, CDR1 is MNHNS, CDR2 SASEGT. V was pared by 6 bases and J by 6 bases, with 14 bases between. The CDR3 extends over 13 amino acids. In DNA, the CDR3 is TGTGCCAGCAGCGAGAACTGGGGAGATGGCTACACCTTC. Amino acid sequence: CASSENWGDGYTF.

The rearrangement joins TRBV11-2 to TRBJ1-4, with 7 bases that match TRBD1. The J segment lost 10 bases and the V segment lost 5 bases, leaving 13 bases of the junction unmatched. The CDR3 runs to 15 residues. Germline V lookup: CDR1 SGHAT, CDR2 FQNNGV. The CDR3 nucleotides are TGTGCCAGCAGCCAACTTACAGGGGTTCATGGAAAACTGTTTTTT. Translating gives CASSQLTGVHGKLFF.

The V gene is TRBV7-6, the J gene TRBJ2-1; D not resolved. Germline V CDR1 and CDR2: SGHVS, FNYEAQ. Trimming left V 2 bases short and J 0 bases short, with 8 bases between. The CDR3 extends over 15 amino acids. CDR3 sequence: CASSLLYSSYNEQFF. DNA of the CDR3: TGTGCCAGCAGCTTACTCTACTCCTCCTACAATGAGCAGTTCTTC.

The count of this clone is one. This chain joins TRBV7-2 and TRBJ2-1, with 13 bases fitting TRBD2. The germline V gene has CDR1 SGHTA and CDR2 FQGNSA. The CDR3 extends over 16 amino acids. The V gene end was trimmed by 0 bases and the J gene end by 8 bases; junction bases not matched to a gene: 4. The CDR3 bases are TGTGCCAGCAGCTTAGCGGGACTAGCGGGGAGGGATGAGCAGTTCTTC. Amino acids: CASSLAGLAGRDEQFF.

Comments on this clone: Because the CDR3's place on the DNA is in doubt, the DNA is left out and the CDR3 is given as listed by TCRdb. The chain's CDR3 is CSARFGEGIYF. The chain joins TRBV29-1 to TRBJ2-3; the table gives TRBD2 as D, unverified against the DNA. Per the germline V gene, CDR1 is SQVTM and CDR2 is ANQGSEA. The CDR3 adds up to 11 amino acids, both ends counted.

The rearrangement links TRBV5-1 to TRBJ2-5, with 10 nucleotides matching TRBD1. The V and J ends lost 0 bases and 5 bases, in that order; junction bases with no gene match: 4. The CDR3 contains 15 residues. Per germline, CDR1 SGHRS and CDR2 YFSETQ. CDR3 protein: CASSLASGQGETQYF. The CDR3 region has the DNA TGCGCCAGCAGCTTGGCCTCGGGACAGGGGGAGACCCAGTACTTC.